This T cell receptor (beta chain) stems from a study of PD-1 blockade in classical Hodgkin lymphoma. Overall study context: Patients were dosed intravenously with nivolumab at 3 mg/kg every 2 weeks.

This clone was observed a few times. No antigen is known for it. TCRdb's copy holds only in-frame clones and misses some; the assay was immunoSEQ multiplex PCR. This sample has 25,000 to 35,000 clones, with roughly nine tenths found just once. Specified time point: cycle 4 day 1 (C4D1), after more than 5 weeks of nivolumab. Every patient was affected by relapse after autologous stem cell transplantation, while exposure to brentuximab vedotin was not uniform. Purified CD4+ T cells were obtained from thawed PBMCs through magnetic negative selection. Study-level findings and limits: Repertoire differences lack defined causes, possibly disease activity or prior therapy. Exclusion removed patients who began nivolumab under 1 year after ASCT. Complete responders entered with baseline diversity on par with newly diagnosed patients, the results showed.

Here the sequenced sample was CD4+ T cells from blood, taken before the fourth cycle of nivolumab. This TCR was recovered from a human donor with classical Hodgkin lymphoma.

CDR3 loop: CAWGGQEVGQPQHF. As DNA, the CDR3 is TGTGCCTGGGGGGGACAGGAGGTGGGTCAGCCCCAGCATTTT. The rearrangement joins TRBV30 to TRBJ1-5; 8 positions agree with TRBD1. Germline V gene sequence: CDR1 GTSNPN, CDR2 SVGIG (reference sequence). The CDR3 is 14 amino acids. V dropped 5 bases and J dropped 6; count of bases not matched to a gene: 9.